This T cell receptor (beta chain) is from a study of blood T cell repertoires in COVID-19. About the study: The origin of the acute and convalescent COVID-19 samples was the United States, Italy and Spain.

Assay used: immunoSEQ multiplex PCR; TCRdb lists only in-frame clones, some missing. The repertoire holds about 80,000 clones, with roughly 80% as singletons. Looked up from germline, CDR1 is SGHTA and CDR2 is FQGNSA. Trimming at V came to 4 bases and at J to 1 base, leaving 7 bases not matched to a gene. The CDR3 is 16 amino acids. This clonotype originated in a woman in her 70s with acute or convalescent COVID-19. The sequenced material came from peripheral blood. This rearrangement joins TRBV7-2 to TRBJ2-5; 9 bases align to TRBD2. The CDR3 protein is CASSYRGRGFQETQYF. The CDR3 DNA reads TGTGCCAGCAGCTACCGCGGGAGGGGATTCCAAGAGACCCAGTACTTC.